This T cell receptor beta chain stems from a study of T cell clonotyping in hematopoietic cell transplantation. Libraries were prepared by immunoSEQ multiplex PCR; TCRdb keeps only in-frame clonotypes and omits some of them. The sample includes around 7,000 clones, nearly 99% of them seen just once. This specimen was PBMCs, taken 30 days after allogeneic stem cell transplant. The clonotype originates from a male patient aged 60-70 years who had an allogeneic stem cell transplant from a related donor, so the T cells may come from the graft donor. Some clones in this sample may be carry-over from other donors' samples.

CDR3 residues: CASSIDSGGQETQYF. DNA for the CDR3: TGTGCCAGTAGTATCGATAGCGGGGGGCAAGAGACCCAGTACTTC. This sequence joins TRBV19 and TRBJ2-5, with TRBD2 matching over 10 bases. After removal of 3 bases from V and 2 bases from J, the junction contained 3 bases not matched to a gene. CDR1 LNHDA and CDR2 SQIVND come from the germline V gene (reference sequence). The CDR3 sequence is 15 residues long. The full variable domain, in which reference TRBV19 and TRBJ2-5 provide the parts outside the CDR3, is DGGITQSPKYLFRKEGQNVTLSCEQNLNHDAMYWYRQDPGQGLRLIYYSQIVNDFQKGDIAEGYSVSREKKESFPLTVTSAQKNPTAFYLCASSIDSGGQETQYFGPGTRLLVL.